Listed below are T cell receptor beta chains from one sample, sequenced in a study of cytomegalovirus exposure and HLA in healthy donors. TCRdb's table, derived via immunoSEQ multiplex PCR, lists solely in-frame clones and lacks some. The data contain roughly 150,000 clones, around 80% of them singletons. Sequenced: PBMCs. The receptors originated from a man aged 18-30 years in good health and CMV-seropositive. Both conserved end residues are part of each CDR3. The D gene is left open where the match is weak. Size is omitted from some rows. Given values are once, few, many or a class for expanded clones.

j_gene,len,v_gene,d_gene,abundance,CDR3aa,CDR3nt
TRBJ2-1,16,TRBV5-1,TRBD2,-,CASSRPPREASSEQFF,TGCGCCAGCAGCCGCCCCCCTCGGGAGGCCTCCTCTGAGCAGTTCTTC
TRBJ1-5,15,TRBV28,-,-,CASTPEFRGHQPQHF,TGTGCCAGCACCCCGGAATTCAGGGGTCACCAGCCCCAGCATTTT
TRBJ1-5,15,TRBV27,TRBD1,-,CASRLQGAGNQPQHF,TGTGCCAGCAGGCTACAGGGGGCCGGCAATCAGCCCCAGCATTTT
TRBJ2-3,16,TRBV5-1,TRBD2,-,CASSLDGGGSTDTQYF,TGCGCCAGCAGCTTGGACGGGGGGGGTAGCACAGATACGCAGTATTTT
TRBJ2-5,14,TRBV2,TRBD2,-,CASPPPAGSETQYF,TGTGCCAGCCCTCCCCCAGCGGGAAGTGAGACCCAGTACTTC
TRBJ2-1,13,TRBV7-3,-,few,CASSLSGVNEQFF,TGTGCCAGCAGCTTATCAGGGGTCAATGAGCAGTTCTTC
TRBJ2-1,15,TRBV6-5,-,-,CASSPGSSSYNEQFF,TGTGCCAGCAGCCCCGGGAGCAGCTCCTACAATGAGCAGTTCTTC
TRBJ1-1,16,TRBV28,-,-,CASTTPLGGGSTEAFF,TGTGCCAGCACGACGCCCCTAGGGGGGGGGAGCACTGAAGCTTTCTTT
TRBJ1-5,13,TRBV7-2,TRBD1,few,CASSGQANQPQHF,TGTGCCAGCAGCGGACAGGCCAATCAGCCCCAGCATTTT
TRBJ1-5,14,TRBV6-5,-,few,CASSYGGGDQPQHF,TGTGCCAGCAGTTACGGTGGGGGCGATCAGCCCCAGCATTTT
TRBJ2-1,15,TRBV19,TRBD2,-,CASSISRGTTMRQFF,TGTGCCAGTAGTATATCGCGGGGGACTACAATGAGGCAGTTCTTC
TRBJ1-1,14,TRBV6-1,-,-,CASIGGPVNTEAFF,TGTGCCAGCATCGGGGGTCCGGTGAACACTGAAGCTTTCTTT
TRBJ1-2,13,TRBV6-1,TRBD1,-,CASSAGQHYGYTF,TGTGCCAGCAGTGCGGGACAGCACTATGGCTACACCTTC
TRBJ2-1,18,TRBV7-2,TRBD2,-,CASSLDPLAGGVPNEQFF,TGTGCCAGCAGCCTCGACCCTTTAGCGGGAGGGGTCCCCAATGAGCAGTTCTTC
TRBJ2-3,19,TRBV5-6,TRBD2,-,CASSLEGLAGGRGTDTQYF,TGTGCCAGCAGCTTGGAGGGACTAGCGGGAGGGCGGGGCACAGATACGCAGTATTTT
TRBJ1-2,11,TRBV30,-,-,CAWSRPYGYTF,TGTGCCTGGAGCAGGCCCTATGGCTACACCTTC
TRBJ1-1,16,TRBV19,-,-,CARRSRGDSQSTEAFF,TGTGCCCGTAGATCCAGGGGTGACAGCCAAAGCACTGAAGCTTTCTTT
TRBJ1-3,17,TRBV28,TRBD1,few,CASSFPQGTGSGNTIYF,TGTGCCAGCAGTTTTCCCCAGGGGACAGGCTCTGGAAACACCATATATTTT
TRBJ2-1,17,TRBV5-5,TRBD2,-,CASSLLGSAGLANEQFF,TGTGCCAGCAGCTTGCTCGGGAGTGCGGGACTAGCGAATGAGCAGTTCTTC
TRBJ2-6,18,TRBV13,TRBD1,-,CASSLRGTVHTGANVLTF,TGTGCCAGCAGCTTAAGGGGGACAGTTCATACTGGGGCCAACGTCCTGACTTTC
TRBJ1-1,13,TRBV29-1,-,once,CSVDVQGNTEAFF,TGCAGCGTTGATGTCCAGGGTAACACTGAAGCTTTCTTT
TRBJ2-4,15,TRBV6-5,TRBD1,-,CASSYSRGGENIQYF,TGTGCCAGCAGTTACTCGAGAGGGGGCGAAAACATTCAGTACTTC
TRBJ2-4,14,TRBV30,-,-,CAWRASPAKNIQYF,TGTGCCTGGCGAGCATCGCCAGCCAAAAACATTCAGTACTTC
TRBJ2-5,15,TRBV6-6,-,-,CASSLRGSGQETQYF,TGTGCCAGCAGCCTGCGAGGCTCCGGCCAAGAGACCCAGTACTTC
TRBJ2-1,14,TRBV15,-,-,CATSRDTLNNEQFF,TGTGCCACCAGCAGAGATACTCTAAACAATGAGCAGTTCTTC
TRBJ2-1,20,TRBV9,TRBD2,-,CASSVREFGEGLAGRSEQFF,TGTGCCAGCAGCGTAAGGGAATTTGGGGAGGGACTAGCGGGAAGAAGTGAGCAGTTCTTC
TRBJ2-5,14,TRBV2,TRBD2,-,CASSIIAGQETQYF,TGTGCCAGCAGTATTATAGCGGGTCAAGAGACCCAGTACTTC
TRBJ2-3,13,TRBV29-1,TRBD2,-,CSVTKTSSDTQYF,TGCAGCGTTACTAAGACTAGCTCGGATACGCAGTATTTT
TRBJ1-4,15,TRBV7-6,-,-,CASSLEQAINEKLLF,TGTGCCAGCAGCTTAGAACAGGCTATTAATGAAAAACTGCTTTTT
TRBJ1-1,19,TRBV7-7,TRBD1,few,CASSTFTPGQGAKNTEAFF,TGTGCTAGCAGCACTTTCACACCGGGACAGGGGGCGAAGAACACTGAAGCTTTCTTT
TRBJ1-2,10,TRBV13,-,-,CASSTPLVTF,TGTGCCAGCAGTACTCCCCTCGTCACCTTC
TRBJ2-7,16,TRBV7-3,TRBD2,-,CASSLRPSGSSYEQYF,TGTGCCAGCAGCTTACGTCCTAGCGGGAGCTCCTACGAGCAGTACTTC
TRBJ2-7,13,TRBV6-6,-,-,CASSYRSPHEQYF,TGTGCCAGCAGTTACAGATCGCCCCACGAGCAGTACTTC
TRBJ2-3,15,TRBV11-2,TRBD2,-,CASRQGLANTDTQYF,TGTGCCAGCAGACAGGGACTAGCCAACACAGATACGCAGTATTTT
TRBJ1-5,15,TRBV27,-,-,CASITSGVIYQPQHF,TGTGCCAGCATCACGTCGGGGGTGATATATCAGCCCCAGCATTTT
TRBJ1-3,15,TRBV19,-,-,CASSWTESSGNTIYF,TGTGCCAGTTCATGGACAGAGTCCTCTGGAAACACCATATATTTT
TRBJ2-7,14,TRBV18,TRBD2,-,CASSGTSGPYEQYF,TGTGCCAGCTCCGGGACTAGCGGTCCCTACGAGCAGTACTTC
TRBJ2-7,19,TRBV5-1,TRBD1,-,CASSRGRSTAGGYSYEQYF,TGCGCCAGCAGCCGGGGGAGGTCGACGGCAGGGGGCTACTCCTACGAGCAGTACTTC
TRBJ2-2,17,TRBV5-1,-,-,CASSLAAIGGYTGELFF,TGCGCCAGCAGCTTGGCGGCGATAGGGGGTTACACCGGGGAGCTGTTTTTT
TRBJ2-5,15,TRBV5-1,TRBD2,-,CASSSTSGRKETQYF,TGCGCCAGCAGCTCGACTAGCGGGAGAAAAGAGACCCAGTACTTC
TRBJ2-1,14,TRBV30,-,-,CAWQKWENPNEQFF,TGTGCCTGGCAGAAGTGGGAGAATCCCAATGAGCAGTTCTTC
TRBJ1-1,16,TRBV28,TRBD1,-,CASSVTGAGWGTEAFF,TGTGCCAGCAGCGTAACAGGGGCTGGCTGGGGCACTGAAGCTTTCTTT
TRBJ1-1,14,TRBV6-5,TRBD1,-,CASSPIDRDTEAFF,TGTGCCAGCAGCCCCATAGACAGGGACACTGAAGCTTTCTTT
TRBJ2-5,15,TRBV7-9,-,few,CTSSLVSTTVATQYF,TGTACCAGCAGCTTAGTATCCACAACCGTTGCGACCCAGTACTTC
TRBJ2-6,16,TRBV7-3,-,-,CASSLGRGSGANVLTF,TGTGCCAGCAGCTTGGGCCGGGGGTCCGGGGCCAACGTCCTGACTTTC
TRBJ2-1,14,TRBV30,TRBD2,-,CAWSSPGLADEQFF,TGTGCCTGGAGTTCACCGGGACTAGCGGACGAGCAGTTCTTC
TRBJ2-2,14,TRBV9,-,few,CASSVSLNTGELFF,TGTGCCAGCAGCGTTTCACTTAACACCGGGGAGCTGTTTTTT
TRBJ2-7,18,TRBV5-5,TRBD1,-,CASSLVSGTGQRTYEQYF,TGTGCCAGCAGCTTGGTATCCGGGACGGGACAGCGCACCTACGAGCAGTACTTC
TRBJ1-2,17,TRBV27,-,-,CASTSDRGGLNYYGYTF,TGTGCCAGCACCTCAGACCGGGGGGGCCTAAACTATTATGGCTACACCTTC
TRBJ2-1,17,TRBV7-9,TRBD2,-,CASRVRNLAGGRNEQFF,TGTGCCAGCAGGGTTAGAAATCTAGCGGGAGGGAGGAATGAGCAGTTCTTC
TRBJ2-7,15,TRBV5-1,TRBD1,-,CASSFKQGASYEQYF,TGCGCCAGCAGCTTTAAACAGGGGGCCTCCTACGAGCAGTACTTC
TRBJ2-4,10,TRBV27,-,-,CASNIGNQYF,TGTGCCAGCAACATCGGGAATCAGTACTTC
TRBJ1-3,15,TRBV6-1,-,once,CASTLQGGSGNTIYF,TGTGCCAGCACCCTTCAGGGAGGGTCCGGAAACACCATATATTTT